This T cell receptor beta chain was obtained from a study of T cells in Graves' hyperthyroidism and ophthalmopathy. Study background: Peripheral blood was drawn at first diagnosis, prior to all treatment.

The CDR3 regions of TCR beta were amplified from RNA transcripts. The HTBI primer set was used in a first-round RT-PCR of the TCR CDR3. TCRdb reprocessed the multiplex PCR reads with MiXCR, giving one entry per CDR3 protein. The sample lists about 720,000 distinct CDR3 sequences; about a sixth were seen once. Those patients with uncontrolled infection, other autoimmune disease, pregnancy or lactation were excluded. This clonotype has a handful of counts. CDR1 is SQVTM and CDR2 is ANQGSEA in the germline V gene. This CDR3 is 12 amino acids long. Trimming removed 3 bases at V and 6 bases at J, with 10 bases between.

This receptor was taken from a man between 18 and 35 years old with Graves' hyperthyroidism. The sample taken for sequencing was blood. The chain links TRBV29-1 to TRBJ2-3, with a possible D match to TRBD1 (7 bases). CDR3 sequence: CSVDRGRDTQYF. The CDR3 bases are TGCAGCGTTGACAGGGGGAGGGATACGCAGTATTTT.